One TCR beta chain is described in this entry. What it binds is unknown. CDR1 SGHRS and CDR2 YFSETQ come from the germline V gene. This CDR3 comprises 18 residues. After removal of 0 bases from V and 1 base from J, the junction contained 10 bases not matched to a gene. Both 60 Vbeta primers and 13 Jbeta primers went into the PCR. Measured with immunoSEQ multiplex PCR; TCRdb has only the in-frame clones, and not every one. This sample has 95,000 to 100,000 clones, with about three quarters found just once. The sample originates from a study of cytomegalovirus exposure and HLA in healthy donors. Study-level findings and limits: A few chains linked to CMV were shown in vitro to be specific for CMV antigens. In a later analysis, several top co-occurrence clusters appeared linked to parvovirus B19, influenza, CMV and Epstein-Barr virus. Because they were indistinguishable, some V segments, including TRBV6-2 and TRBV6-3, were excluded. Beyond CMV serostatus, there was no information to go on about immune exposure.

The sequencing sample was made of PBMCs. This TCR was sampled from a man in his forties or fifties in good health and CMV-seropositive. The V call is TRBV5-1, the J call TRBJ2-3; 8 positions agree with TRBD1. For the CDR3, the DNA is TGCGCCAGCAGCTTGGGGACCCTACCGGGACAGGGCACAGATACGCAGTATTTT. It translates to CASSLGTLPGQGTDTQYF.